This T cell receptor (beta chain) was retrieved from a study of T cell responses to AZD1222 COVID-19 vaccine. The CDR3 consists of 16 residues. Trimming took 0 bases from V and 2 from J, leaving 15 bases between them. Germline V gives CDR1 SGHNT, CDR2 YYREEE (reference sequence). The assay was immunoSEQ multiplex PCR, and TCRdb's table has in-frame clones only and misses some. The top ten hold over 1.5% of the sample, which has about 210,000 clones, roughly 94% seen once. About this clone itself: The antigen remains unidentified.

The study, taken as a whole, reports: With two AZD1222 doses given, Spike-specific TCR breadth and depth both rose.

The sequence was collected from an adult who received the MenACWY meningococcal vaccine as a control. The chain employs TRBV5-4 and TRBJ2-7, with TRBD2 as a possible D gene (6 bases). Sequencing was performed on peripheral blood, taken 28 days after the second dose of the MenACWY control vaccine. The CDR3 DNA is TGTGCCAGCAGCTTGGAGATGGGAGGCCTCACCTACGAGCAGTACTTC. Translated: CASSLEMGGLTYEQYF. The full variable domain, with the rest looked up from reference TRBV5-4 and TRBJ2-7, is ETGVTQSPTHLIKTRGQQVTLRCSSQSGHNTVSWYQQALGQGPQFIFQYYREEENGRGNFPPRFSGLQFPNYSSELNVNALELDDSALYLCASSLEMGGLTYEQYFGPGTRLTVT.